The source of this T cell receptor beta chain is a study of technical replicates of blood from several donors. Profiling relied on immunoSEQ multiplex PCR, and the TCRdb table lists in-frame clones only, not all of them. The data contain 78,000 or so clones, 91% of them singletons. Germline CDR1 is MNHEY and CDR2 is SMNVEV (reference sequence). The CDR3 extends over 14 amino acids. The ends lost 3 bases at V and 4 bases at J; junction bases unmatched: 0. The specimen sequenced was T cells isolated from PBMCs. The receptor was derived from a human donor in good health. Some clones in this sample may be carry-over from other donors' samples. V usage is TRBV27 and J usage is TRBJ1-5; the match to TRBD1 covers 10 bases. Here the CDR3 reads CASSLDRGNQPQHF. CDR3 nucleotides: TGTGCCAGCAGTTTGGACAGGGGGAATCAGCCCCAGCATTTT.